The count of the clone carrying this T cell receptor (beta chain) is one. Antigen: not known. This sample was included in a study of CD8 T cells in Susac syndrome. With 4 bases removed from V and 2 bases from J, the gap between germline ends came to 11 bases. This CDR3 comprises 13 residues. Germline V lookup: CDR1 GTSNPN, CDR2 SVGIG (reference sequence). After extraction with the RNeasy kit, about 0.45 to 1 ug of the RNA was reverse transcribed using random hexamers. The CDR3 of TCR beta was amplified by immunoSEQ multiplex PCR across 54 Vbeta and 13 Jbeta. MiXCR, run by TCRdb on the immunoSEQ multiplex PCR reads, gives a single entry per CDR3 protein. Here the sample spans about 240,000 distinct CDR3 sequences, 90% to 96% being singletons. The study, taken as a whole, reports: CD4+ T cell repertoires in Susac syndrome lacked clonal expansion.

The chain uses TRBV30 and TRBJ2-5; D uncertain. The sequence derives from a human donor with Susac syndrome. Sequences were obtained from CD4+ T cells from PBMCs. DNA for the CDR3: TGTGCCTGGACCAACCCCCCGCAAGAGACCCAGTACTTC. The encoded protein is CAWTNPPQETQYF.